Given below is one T cell receptor beta chain in context. Its antigen is unknown. Within one base of it there is no much larger clone, and no base qualities were kept. These data originate in a study of cytomegalovirus exposure and HLA in healthy donors (TCRdb year 2017). Turning to the overall study: In an earlier analysis of under 750 of the donors, 276 Gb of sequence data and 90 million to 130 million unique TCR beta sequences from 180 million or so T cells were reported. HLA typing covered class I and class II loci at four-digit resolution. Because of strong linkage in the cohort, roughly five DR-DQ haplotypes were treated as single units for association and clustering. The study profiled the T cell repertoires of about 720 subjects by immunosequencing and related them to cytomegalovirus serostatus. An earlier analysis of 587 of the donors used high-throughput TCR beta sequencing to judge whether each TCR beta V gene segment behaved as functional or pseudogenic. In addition to the first cohort of hundreds of subjects, a separate validation cohort of 130 or so different subjects was used. Genome-wide SNP genotypes for about 55% of the roughly 670 donors were used in a later genetic analysis, which treated that subset as a discovery cohort. To predict cytomegalovirus infection status, the study combined high-throughput TCR immunosequencing, statistical association of individual TCRs with disease status, and machine learning. The study was designed to test whether signatures of past pathogen exposure could be identified by cataloging public T cell receptors. Every discovery cohort repertoire had been produced on one sequencing platform. In a later analysis, previously published TCR beta repertoires from 666 donors were re-analyzed and high-resolution HLA genotyping was added so that TCR occurrence patterns could be studied. An early release covering roughly 640 HLA-typed donors comprised 250 to 350 gigabases of sequencing data and around 86 million unique TCR sequences. Across 300 to 500 genotyped donors of the cohort, an average of about 240,000 unique TCR beta nucleotide sequences per donor were sequenced, and roughly 20% of those sequences were non-productive. In the later analysis, no new phenotypic data were used to find candidate immune exposures; instead, reliance was placed on TCR beta sequences and their occurrence across donors. Alongside the repertoire data, information on donor age, sex, ethnicity and CMV serostatus was compiled. The genetic ancestry cluster associated with self-reported Caucasian donors included 81% of the roughly 400 genotyped donors. The number of donors typed differed by locus, with about 629-630 for A, B, C, DRB1 and DQB1, roughly 550 for DQA1, nearly 610 for DPA1, and roughly 450 for DPB1.

Here is what the overall study found, with its caveats: According to a later analysis, TCR association rates differed among HLA loci, with DRB1 alleles showing the most associated TCRs and HLA-C alleles showing the fewest. Strong co-occurrence of HLA alleles, especially DR and DQ, made assigning TCR associations to individual alleles difficult. Most CMV-associated TCR beta chains appeared to be HLA-restricted in a later analysis, and the HLA associations seemed to be driven largely by CMV exposure. Across donors, most TCR sequences were observed very rarely, whereas some public TCRs were present in many individuals. Because the 87-base-pair reads could not distinguish some IMGT-functional V segments, including TRBV6-2 and TRBV6-3, those segments were excluded. Linkage disequilibrium might explain the correlated functional status among segregating V segments, but an unknown experimental factor could not be excluded. CMV serostatus was the only immune exposure information available for the cohort. Several of the top co-occurrence clusters appeared to be linked to parvovirus B19, influenza, CMV and Epstein-Barr virus, according to a later analysis. Broadly in line with IMGT annotations, most TCR beta V segments showed up in productive rearrangements about 90% or about 30% of the time in an earlier analysis of several hundred of the donors. A later analysis found that HLA-associated TCR beta chains were more clonally expanded and had lower generation probabilities than equally common non-associated chains. Roughly uniform sequencing depth across donors was assumed in presence/absence analyses, although this assumption may not hold. The study gave a list of about 150 TCR beta chains associated with cytomegalovirus. Compared with the 666-donor mean, donors in an Asian-associated ancestry cluster had fewer N-insertions in productive TCRs, according to a later genetic analysis. The classifier was reported to diagnose cytomegalovirus status with high specificity and sensitivity in both the original cohort and the validation cohort. About 15 rarely observed V segments, including chromosome 9 orphons, were excluded from the earlier analysis of some 590 of the donors because counts were too low. A group of highly shared sequence variants was considered likely to be a technical artifact of the sequencing pipeline. Only TCR beta chains were sequenced in this cohort, and the absence of alpha or paired-chain data limited detectable features. A later analysis associated about 17,000 TCR beta sequences with specific HLA alleles at a false discovery rate of 0.05. A further reported finding was that TCR beta sequences accurately predicted the HLA-A and HLA-B alleles for most subjects in the first cohort. An association between a missense DCLRE1C variant and V-gene and J-gene trimming of TCR beta chains was found in a later genetic analysis and replicated in an independent cohort. The authors suggested that the approach could potentially be generalized to other disease states and immunological phenotypes. In vitro tests confirmed that a few of the cytomegalovirus-associated TCR beta chains recognize cytomegalovirus antigens. Because some donors lacked HLA typing at each locus, the association tests relied only on the typed subset.

Reading from cysteine to phenylalanine, the CDR3 counts 15 amino acids. This entry keeps only the CDR3 DNA: 45 bases, framed from base 1. The germline V gene (reference sequence) sets CDR1 to GTSNPN and CDR2 to SVGIG. V is clipped by 7 bases and J by 4 bases, and the sequence between their germline boundaries is 20 bases long. Library prep was done by the immunoSEQ multiplex PCR assay. For the multiplex PCR, a mixture combining 60 forward primers for TCR Vbeta segments and 13 reverse primers for TCR Jbeta segments was used. A multiplex PCR assay on genomic DNA amplified the CDR3 region of rearranged TCR beta genes. Amplified TCR beta libraries were sequenced as 87-base-pair reads on the Illumina HiSeq System. The authors processed their data as follows. Across the roughly 700 repertoires, a later analysis counted around 80 million unique TCR beta chains, approximately 12 million of which were shared by at least two donors. To remove PCR and sequencing errors, raw reads were error-corrected and collapsed into unique sequences using a nearest-neighbor algorithm that merged closely related sequences. CDR3 sequences were aligned to IMGT reference sequences to assign V, D and J gene segments. For a sequence to be retained, a match of at least six nucleotides was required to both a V gene segment and a J gene segment. Rearrangements were classified as productive when the CDR3 lacked stop codons and remained in frame with V and J, and all other rearrangements were classified as non-productive. CDR3 was defined by IMGT convention, running from the second conserved V-encoded cysteine to the conserved J-encoded phenylalanine. In an earlier analysis of more than 550 of the donors, sequences lacking an unambiguous match to a single V gene segment were excluded. In an earlier analysis of about 590 of the donors, a V segment was called functional when productive rearrangements were above 56.7%, and segregating when the standard deviation between donors exceeded 5%. To diagnose cytomegalovirus status from the catalog of TCR beta chain sequences, a statistical classification framework was built. In a later analysis, TCR nucleotide sequences were compared against IMGT/GENE-DB human TR gene sequences so that V and J genes could be assigned. In a later analysis, CDR3 sequences and most-parsimonious VDJ recombination scenarios were assigned using the TCRdist pipeline. In a later analysis, each TCR beta chain was defined by its CDR3 amino acid sequence together with its V-gene family, and reads lacking a unique V-gene family were excluded. As a way to deal with suspected cross-contamination and a sequencing artifact, a later analysis dropped 450 to 600 nucleotide sequences that were highly shared and had low generation probability. In a later analysis, a clonal expansion index for each public chain was calculated from normalized within-repertoire ranks of inferred template counts. In a later analysis, generation probabilities were computed with a VDJ recombination model fitted to out-of-frame rearrangements, and the resulting probabilities were checked against IGoR. In a later analysis, TCR-TCR, TCR-HLA and TCR-CMV co-occurrence was scored with hypergeometric tests, and a repertoire-size bias correction was applied to TCR pairs. In a later analysis, false discovery rates were estimated by permuting HLA or CMV assignments 20 times. In a later analysis, co-occurring TCRs were grouped using DBSCAN, with TCRdist sequence similarity added in when clustering inside HLA-allele-positive subsets. For co-occurrence clustering, repertoires with fewer than 30,000 or more than 120,000 public chains were excluded, along with a handful of repertoires with anomalous nucleotide sharing. TCRdb took this table from immuneACCESS and kept in-frame rearrangements with V and J called. Such tables lack part of the clones; where checked against another copy, unresolved V genes explain under half of the gap, and the rest is unexplained. The DNA was the basis for D and trimming; V, J and clone size are from that table. The sample includes 130,000 or so clones, with 65% to 90% observed a single time. The biggest ten clones account for approximately 3% of the sample.

The cohort consisted of some 670 healthy bone marrow donors. Cohort members were all nominally healthy when sampled, although unrecorded immune exposures were likely present. The donor was CMV seropositive and belonged to the group of some 290 seropositive cohort members. A peripheral blood sample was collected from each donor, and TCR beta sequencing was performed on peripheral blood mononuclear cells. The Qiagen DNeasy Blood Extraction Kit was used to extract genomic DNA from the blood cell samples. This receptor was obtained from a woman in her late teens or twenties in good health and CMV-seropositive. The material sequenced was PBMCs. The chain was built from TRBV30 and TRBJ2-1; too little of a D gene remains to name it. Here is the DNA: TGTGCCTTCTTTCAACTCCGGTTTTTTTACAATGAGCAGTTCTTC. The translation is CAFFQLRFFYNEQFF.